The subject of this entry is one TCR beta chain. This sample was taken from a study of monozygotic twins with inflammatory bowel disease. TCRdb processed the 5' RACE reads again and assigns one entry to each CDR3 protein, with no DNA. This sample contains about 450,000 distinct CDR3 sequences. The CDR3 is 13 residues long. From germline, CDR1 is SQVTM and CDR2 ANQGSEA. The sequenced sample was blood. The sequence derives from a human donor with ulcerative colitis or Crohn's disease, or a healthy co-twin of an affected twin (not recorded which). The chain links TRBV29-1 to TRBJ2-3; TCRdb lists TRBD2, though no DNA is available to test this call. CDR3 in amino acids: CSARRPLTDTQYF.